The 25 T cell receptor beta chains below all came from one sample that was sequenced in a study of blood T cell repertoires in COVID-19 (dated by TCRdb to between 2020 and 2021). Library method: the immunoSEQ multiplex PCR assay. Drawn from immuneACCESS, this table holds only the in-frame rearrangements with V and J called that TCRdb kept. Clones are partly lost; checked studies trace under half to an unresolved V gene and leave the rest unexplained. The sample profile shows roughly 100,000 clones; 80% to 90% of them were found once. Clones ranked in the top ten supply approximately 30% of the sample. Specimen: peripheral blood. The receptors were gathered from a woman of 80 years or more with acute or convalescent COVID-19.

This rearrangement joins TRBV5-1 to TRBJ1-1; no reliable D call. CDR1 and CDR2 from the germline V gene are SGHRS and YFSETQ. The V gene lost 4 bases and the J gene lost 4 bases, with 11 bases spanning the gap. There are 13 residues in the CDR3. CDR3 in DNA: TGCGCCAGCAGCCCGGACGGGAGCACTGAAGCTTTCTTT. Residues: CASSPDGSTEAFF. The full variable domain, in which reference TRBV5-1 and TRBJ1-1 provide the parts outside the CDR3, is KAGVTQTPRYLIKTRGQQVTLSCSPISGHRSVSWYQQTPGQGLQFLFEYFSETQRNKGNFPGRFSGRQFSNSRSEMNVSTLELGDSALYLCASSPDGSTEAFFGQGTRLTVV.

As to this clone: One end of the junction is discordant with germline, which a read error may explain. The chain employs TRBV2 and TRBJ2-1, with TRBD2 matching over 10 bases. There are 12 residues in the CDR3. Germline-derived CDR1 and CDR2 are SNHLY and FYNNEI. CDR3 in DNA: TGTGCCAGCAGCTCCAGAGCGGGGGGGCCAATCTTC. This encodes CASSSRAGGPIF.

The CDR3 sequence: CASSAGLAGTDTQYF. CDR3 bases: TGCGCCAGCAGCGCAGGACTAGCGGGCACAGATACGCAGTATTTT. The chain employs TRBV4-1 and TRBJ2-3, with 10 bases matching TRBD2. With 5 bases clipped from V and 1 base from J, the junction kept 3 bases outside the gene matches. This CDR3 is 15 amino acids long. From germline, CDR1 is MGHRA and CDR2 YSYEKL.

This clone has just one count. V usage is TRBV5-4 and J usage is TRBJ2-1; 7 bases are a match to TRBD1. CDR3 length: 15 amino acids. Trimming cost V 2 bases and J 0 bases; bases outside gene matches: 2. Germline V gene data show CDR1 as SGHNT and CDR2 as YYREEE (reference sequence). DNA of the CDR3: TGTGCCAGCAGCTTACAGGGGAGCTCCTACAATGAGCAGTTCTTC. Amino acids: CASSLQGSSYNEQFF.

The chain is built from TRBV7-6 and TRBJ2-1; perhaps TRBD2 as D (7 bases). V was clipped by 3 bases and J by 4 bases, with 19 bases between them. The germline V gene encodes CDR1 SGHVS and CDR2 FNYEAQ. The CDR3 extends over 17 amino acids. The CDR3 loop is CASSFGAGAVLYNEQFF. The CDR3 DNA follows: TGTGCCAGCAGCTTCGGTGCGGGGGCAGTACTGTACAATGAGCAGTTCTTC.

The chain has TRBV20-1 and TRBJ2-2; tentative D call: TRBD1 (5 bases). V was pared by 3 bases and J by 0 bases, with 17 bases between. The CDR3 runs to 17 residues. Germline V gene lookup returns CDR1 DFQATT and CDR2 SNEGSKA (reference sequence). CDR3 DNA sequence: TGCAGTGCTAGTGGGTCTCAGGGCAATACGAACACCGGGGAGCTGTTTTTT. The encoded protein is CSASGSQGNTNTGELFF.

V is TRBV19 and J is TRBJ1-5; D may be TRBD1 (6 bases). The germline gives CDR1 LNHDA, CDR2 SQIVND (reference sequence). V dropped 8 bases and J dropped 3 bases, with 14 bases sitting between them. The CDR3 spans 14 residues. In nucleotides, the CDR3 is TGTGCCAGTCAGACAGGCGGATACAATCAGCCCCAGCATTTT. Its protein product is CASQTGGYNQPQHF.

The J gene is TRBJ2-3, the V gene TRBV27; 12 bases line up with TRBD1. The CDR3 covers 16 residues. The junction had 8 bases not matched to a gene; V was cut back by 5 bases and J by 5 bases. In germline, CDR1 is MNHEY, CDR2 SMNVEV (reference sequence). The CDR3 sequence: CASSLAGTGGRDTQYF. CDR3 nucleotide sequence: TGTGCCAGCAGTCTCGCCGGGACAGGGGGCAGAGATACGCAGTATTTT.

The chain is built from TRBV3-1 (or the pseudogene TRBV3-2) and TRBJ1-4; D possibly corresponds to TRBD1 (6 bases). The CDR3 runs 17 residues. Per germline, CDR1 LGHDT and CDR2 YNNKEL (reference sequence). Between the trimmed V and J ends, which lost 1 base and 6 bases, there was a span of 18 bases. CDR3 sequence reads: CASSQALRGGPDEKLFF. Written as DNA, the CDR3 is TGTGCCAGCAGCCAAGCCCTGAGGGGGGGGCCTGATGAAAAACTGTTTTTT.

The rearrangement links TRBV18 to TRBJ2-5; D unclear. The germline V gene has CDR1 KGHSH and CDR2 LQKENI. The CDR3 extends over 13 amino acids. The germline V and J ends were trimmed by 6 bases and 2 bases, with 10 bases remaining between them. Written as DNA, the CDR3 is TGTGCCAGCTCTAACATTTTACAAGAGACCCAGTACTTC. Its translation: CASSNILQETQYF.

The rearrangement links TRBV4-1 to TRBJ2-3, with 12 bases aligning to TRBD1. V trimming: 2 bases; J trimming: 6 bases; junction bases outside the gene matches: 3. The CDR3 has 15 amino acids. Germline lookup yields CDR1 MGHRA and CDR2 YSYEKL. CDR3 nucleotides: TGCGCCAGCAGCCAAATCGGGACAGGGGGCGATACGCAGTATTTT. Amino acids: CASSQIGTGGDTQYF.

This clone showed up just once. The V call is TRBV9, the J call TRBJ1-2, with a tentative D call TRBD1 (6 bases). This CDR3 has 16 amino acids. V lost 3 bases, J lost 1 base, and 16 bases lay in between. From germline, CDR1 is SGDLS and CDR2 YYNGEE. The CDR3 sequence is CASSGVDSAFNYGYTF. The DNA for the CDR3 is TGTGCCAGCAGCGGGGTGGACAGCGCGTTTAACTATGGCTACACCTTC.

This chain links TRBV27 with TRBJ1-6, with D perhaps matching TRBD1 (5 bases). The V end was cut by 3 bases, the J end by 7 bases, with 10 bases between. Germline CDR1 MNHEY, CDR2 SMNVEV (reference sequence). The CDR3 consists of 14 residues. This CDR3 reads CASSFAQGNSPLHF. The CDR3 nucleotides read TGTGCCAGCAGTTTCGCGCAGGGCAATTCACCCCTCCACTTT.

The chain employs TRBV24-1 and TRBJ2-1; 14 nucleotides agree with TRBD2. The germline CDR1 and CDR2 sequences are KGHDR and SFDVKD. The CDR3 has 15 amino acids. The V segment lost 7 bases and the J segment 3 bases; nucleotides outside the gene matches: 1. CDR3 sequence reads: CATSGTSGGYNEQFF. The CDR3 DNA reads TGTGCCACCAGCGGGACTAGCGGGGGCTACAATGAGCAGTTCTTC.

A single count supports this clone. A read error may account for a junction end that differs from germline. This chain's CDR3 is CASRQVVKSGEREKLFF. DNA for the CDR3: TGCGCCAGCAGGCAAGTCGTGAAATCAGGGGAGAGAGAAAAACTGTTTTTT. This chain connects TRBV4-1 to TRBJ1-4; maybe TRBD1 (6 bases). The CDR3 has 17 amino acids. Per germline, CDR1 MGHRA and CDR2 YSYEKL.

The gene calls are TRBV5-8 and TRBJ2-5, with 11 bases that match TRBD1. This CDR3 comprises 14 residues. The V gene end was trimmed by 3 bases and the J gene end by 5 bases; junction bases not matched to a gene: 3. CDR1 and CDR2 (germline): SGHTS, YDEGEE. CDR3 nucleotide sequence: TGTGCCAGCAGCTCGGACAGGGGGCTGGAGACCCAGTACTTC. This encodes CASSSDRGLETQYF.

This clone was seen once. The chain joins TRBV28 to TRBJ2-5, with a tentative D call TRBD2 (6 bases). The ends were cut back, 3 bases at V and 4 bases at J, with 27 bases in the middle. Looked up from germline, CDR1 is MDHEN and CDR2 is SYDVKM. This CDR3 has 19 amino acids. The CDR3 DNA is TGTGCCAGCAGTTTCCTTGGGCCAGCGGGCTCTAATAAAGGAGAGACCCAGTACTTC. Its protein product is CASSFLGPAGSNKGETQYF.

J is TRBJ1-5 and V is TRBV5-5, with D possibly TRBD1 on 6 matching bases. The V gene lost 4 bases and the J gene lost 0 bases, with 8 bases spanning the gap. CDR1 is SGHKS, CDR2 YYEKEE, per germline (reference sequence). This CDR3 comprises 14 residues. The DNA for the CDR3 is TGTGCCAGCAGCCGGACAGTTAGCAATCAGCCCCAGCATTTT. This encodes CASSRTVSNQPQHF.

V is TRBV4-1 and J is TRBJ2-5; TRBD2 might be the D (7 bases). V lost 6 bases to trimming and J lost 2 bases, with 13 bases between them. Germline CDR1 is MGHRA and CDR2 is YSYEKL. The CDR3 is 14 residues long. The CDR3 nucleotides read TGCGCCAGCAGTTACGGGGGGCTACAAGAGACCCAGTACTTC. Translation: CASSYGGLQETQYF.

The genes are TRBV30 and TRBJ2-7; 9 nucleotides line up with TRBD1. The CDR3 extends over 14 amino acids. Germline CDR1 and CDR2: GTSNPN and SVGIG (reference sequence). The V segment lost 2 bases and the J segment 2 bases; nucleotides outside the gene matches: 4. Here the CDR3 reads CAWSSGQGTYEQYF. In nucleotides, the CDR3 is TGTGCCTGGAGTAGCGGACAGGGGACCTACGAGCAGTACTTC. Full variable domain (rest looked up from reference TRBV30 and TRBJ2-7): SQTIHQWPATLVQPVGSPLSLECTVEGTSNPNLYWYRQAAGRGLQLLFYSVGIGQISSEVPQNLSASRPQDRQFILSSKKLLLSDSGFYLCAWSSGQGTYEQYFGPGTRLTVT.

J is TRBJ1-2 and V is TRBV28; D unclear. Trimming took 6 bases from V and 6 from J, leaving 17 bases between them. Germline V CDR1 and CDR2: MDHEN, SYDVKM. The CDR3 sequence is 14 residues long. The CDR3 nucleotides read TGTGCCAGCAGACCCCCCGCGCGAGTTAATGGCTACACCTTC. Protein product: CASRPPARVNGYTF.

V gene TRBV5-1 combines with J gene TRBJ2-3; TRBD1 aligns across 10 bases. Germline CDR1 is SGHRS and CDR2 is YFSETQ. There are 15 residues in the CDR3. J lost 0 bases, V lost 5 bases, and 3 bases had no gene match. This CDR3 is CASRGQGRSTDTQYF. The CDR3 DNA is TGCGCCAGCAGGGGACAGGGGAGAAGCACAGATACGCAGTATTTT.

The sample holds one count of this clone. V gene TRBV6-6 combines with J gene TRBJ2-3; possibly TRBD2 for D (5 bases). The CDR3 has 16 residues. The V end lost 0 bases, the J end lost 1 base, and 11 bases lay between the germline ends. CDR1 is MNHNY, CDR2 SVGAGI, per germline (reference sequence). In DNA, the CDR3 is TGTGCCAGCAGTTACTCGACGCTGGGAGGCACAGATACGCAGTATTTT. Its translation: CASSYSTLGGTDTQYF.

The chain links TRBV9 to TRBJ1-4; no firm D call. Per the germline V gene, CDR1 is SGDLS and CDR2 is YYNGEE. The CDR3 is 14 residues long. Trimming shortened V by 4 bases and J by 0 bases, and 7 bases separated the two germline ends. The CDR3: CASSRDSTNEKLFF. CDR3 in DNA: TGTGCCAGCAGCAGAGACTCAACTAATGAAAAACTGTTTTTT.

The chain recombines TRBV18 with TRBJ2-1; 13 nucleotides line up with TRBD2. Trimming cost V 5 bases and J 8 bases; bases outside gene matches: 12. CDR1 is KGHSH and CDR2 is LQKENI in the germline V gene. The CDR3 sequence is 17 residues long. CDR3 sequence: CASSRTLAGGPEDEQFF. The CDR3 nucleotides are TGTGCCAGCTCAAGGACACTAGCGGGGGGGCCTGAGGATGAGCAGTTCTTC.